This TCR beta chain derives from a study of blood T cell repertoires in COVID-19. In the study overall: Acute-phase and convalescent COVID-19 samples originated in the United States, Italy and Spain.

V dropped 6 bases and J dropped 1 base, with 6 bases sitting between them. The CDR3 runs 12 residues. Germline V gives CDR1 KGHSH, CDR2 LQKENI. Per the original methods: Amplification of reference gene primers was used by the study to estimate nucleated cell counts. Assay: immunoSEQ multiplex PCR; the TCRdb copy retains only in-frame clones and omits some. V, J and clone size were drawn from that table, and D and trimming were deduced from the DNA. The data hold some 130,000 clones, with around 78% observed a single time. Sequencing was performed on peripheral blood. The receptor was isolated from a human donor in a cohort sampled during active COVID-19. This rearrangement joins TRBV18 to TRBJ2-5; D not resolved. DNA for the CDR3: TGTGCCAGCTCGCCGAGCCAAGAGACCCAGTACTTC. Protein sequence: CASSPSQETQYF. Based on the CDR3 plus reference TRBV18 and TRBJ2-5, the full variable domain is NAGVMQNPRHLVRRRGQEARLRCSPMKGHSHVYWYRQLPEEGLKFMVYLQKENIIDESGMPKERFSAEFPKEGPSILRIQQVVRGDSAAYFCASSPSQETQYFGPGTRLLVL.